One and the same sample provided the 4 T cell receptor beta chains below, sequenced in a study of blood T cell repertoires in COVID-19. Repertoires were generated with immunoSEQ multiplex PCR, while TCRdb's copy carries only in-frame clones and drops some. Of about 140,000 clones in the sample, about 90% are singletons; the top ten hold approximately 9.9%. Sequencing was carried out using peripheral blood. The receptors were sampled from a woman of 80 years or more with acute or convalescent COVID-19.

The J gene is TRBJ2-1, the V gene TRBV10-1; 12 bases line up with TRBD2. There are 16 residues in the CDR3. The germline V gene encodes CDR1 WNHNN and CDR2 SYGVQD (reference sequence). The V gene end was trimmed by 4 bases and the J gene end by 8 bases; junction bases not matched to a gene: 9. CDR3 sequence (DNA): TGCGCCAGCAGTGCCAAGCTAGCGGGGGGGCCTCATGAGCAGTTCTTC. It codes for CASSAKLAGGPHEQFF.

The chain has TRBV5-5 and TRBJ1-3; D is unclear. The germline V gene encodes CDR1 SGHKS and CDR2 YYEKEE (reference sequence). The CDR3 has 15 residues. Deletions cut 4 bases from V and 0 bases from J, with 11 bases between. The CDR3 protein is CASSTDITSGNTIYF. CDR3 bases: TGTGCCAGCAGCACCGACATAACCTCTGGAAACACCATATATTTT.

This clone was detected only once. V gene TRBV7-9 combines with J gene TRBJ1-2; 7 nucleotides match TRBD1. V shed 5 bases, J shed 3 bases, and the junction held 9 bases outside the gene matches. Germline CDR1 SEHNR, CDR2 FQNEAQ (reference sequence). This CDR3 region has 15 residues. CDR3 sequence (DNA): TGTGCCAGCAGCCTAAGGGACAGCGCCGACTATGGCTACACCTTC. Amino acid sequence: CASSLRDSADYGYTF.

V gene TRBV12-3 or TRBV12-4 combines with J gene TRBJ1-5; D gene ambiguous. Trimming took 7 bases from V and 2 from J, leaving 9 bases between them. The CDR3 length is 13 residues. This chain's CDR3 is CASTPSGNQPQHF. Here the CDR3 DNA reads TGTGCCAGCACCCCCTCTGGCAATCAGCCCCAGCATTTT.